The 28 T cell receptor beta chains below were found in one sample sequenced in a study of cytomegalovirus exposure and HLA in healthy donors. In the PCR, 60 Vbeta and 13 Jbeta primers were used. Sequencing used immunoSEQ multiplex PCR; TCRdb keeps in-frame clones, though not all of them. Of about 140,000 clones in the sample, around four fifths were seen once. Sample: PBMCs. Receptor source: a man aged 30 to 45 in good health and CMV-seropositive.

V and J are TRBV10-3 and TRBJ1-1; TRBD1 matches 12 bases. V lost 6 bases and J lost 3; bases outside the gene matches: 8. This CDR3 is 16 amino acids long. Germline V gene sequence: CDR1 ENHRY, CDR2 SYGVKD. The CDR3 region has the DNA TGTGCCATCAGCACCGGGACAGGGGGCATGGACACTGAAGCTTTCTTT. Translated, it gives CAISTGTGGMDTEAFF.

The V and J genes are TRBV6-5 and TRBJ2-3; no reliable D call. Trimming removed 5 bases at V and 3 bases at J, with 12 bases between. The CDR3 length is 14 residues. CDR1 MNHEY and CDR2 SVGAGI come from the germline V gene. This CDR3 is CASSNPARTDTQYF. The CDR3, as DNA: TGTGCCAGCAGTAACCCCGCTAGAACAGATACGCAGTATTTT.

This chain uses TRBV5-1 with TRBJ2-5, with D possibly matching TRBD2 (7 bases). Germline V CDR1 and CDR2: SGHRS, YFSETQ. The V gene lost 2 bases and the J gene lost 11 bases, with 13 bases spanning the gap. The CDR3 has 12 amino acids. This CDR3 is CASSLRGREQYF. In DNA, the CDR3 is TGCGCCAGCAGCTTAAGGGGGAGGGAGCAGTACTTC.

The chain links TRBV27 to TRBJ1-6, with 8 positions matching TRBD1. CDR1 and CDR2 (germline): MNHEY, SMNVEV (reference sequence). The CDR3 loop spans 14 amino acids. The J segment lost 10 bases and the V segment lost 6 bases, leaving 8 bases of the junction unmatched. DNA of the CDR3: TGTGCCAGCAGACTCGGACAGGGAGGATCACCCCTCCACTTT. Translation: CASRLGQGGSPLHF.

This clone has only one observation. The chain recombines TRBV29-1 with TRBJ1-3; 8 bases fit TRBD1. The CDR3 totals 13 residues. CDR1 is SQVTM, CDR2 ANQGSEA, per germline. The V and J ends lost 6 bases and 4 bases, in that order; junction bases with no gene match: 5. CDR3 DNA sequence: TGCAGCGTCGCCGGGACAGGAGGAAACACCATATATTTT. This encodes CSVAGTGGNTIYF.

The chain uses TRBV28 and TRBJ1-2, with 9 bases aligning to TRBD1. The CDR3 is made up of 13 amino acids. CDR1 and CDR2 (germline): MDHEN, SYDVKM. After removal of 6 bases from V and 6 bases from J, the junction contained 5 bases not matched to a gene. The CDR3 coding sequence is TGTGCCAGCAGATCCACAGGGGGCAATGGCTACACCTTC. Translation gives CASRSTGGNGYTF.

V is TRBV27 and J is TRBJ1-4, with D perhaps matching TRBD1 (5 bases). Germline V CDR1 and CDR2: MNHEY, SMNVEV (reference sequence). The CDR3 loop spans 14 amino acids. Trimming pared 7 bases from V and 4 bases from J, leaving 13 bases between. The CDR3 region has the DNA TGTGCCAGCACTAAGGGGATAGGTAATGAAAAACTGTTTTTT. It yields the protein CASTKGIGNEKLFF.

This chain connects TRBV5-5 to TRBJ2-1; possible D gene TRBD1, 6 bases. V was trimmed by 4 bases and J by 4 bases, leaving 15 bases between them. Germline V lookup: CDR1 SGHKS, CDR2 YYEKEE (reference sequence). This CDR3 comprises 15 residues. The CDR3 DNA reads TGTGCCAGCAGCCCAGGGGTATTGAGGTACAATGAGCAGTTCTTC. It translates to CASSPGVLRYNEQFF.

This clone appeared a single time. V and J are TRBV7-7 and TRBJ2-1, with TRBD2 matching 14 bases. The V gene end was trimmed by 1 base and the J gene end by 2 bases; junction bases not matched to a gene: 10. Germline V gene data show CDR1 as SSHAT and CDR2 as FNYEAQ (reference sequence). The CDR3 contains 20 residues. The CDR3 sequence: CASSLVAGLAGALPYNEQFF. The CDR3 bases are TGTGCCAGCAGCTTAGTAGCGGGACTAGCGGGAGCGCTCCCCTACAATGAGCAGTTCTTC.

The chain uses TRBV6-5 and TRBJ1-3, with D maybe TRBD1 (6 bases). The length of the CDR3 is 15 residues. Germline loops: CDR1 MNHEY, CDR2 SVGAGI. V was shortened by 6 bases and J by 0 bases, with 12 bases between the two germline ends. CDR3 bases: TGTGCCAGCAGATTCCGGGGGGCCTCTGGAAACACCATATATTTT. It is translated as CASRFRGASGNTIYF.

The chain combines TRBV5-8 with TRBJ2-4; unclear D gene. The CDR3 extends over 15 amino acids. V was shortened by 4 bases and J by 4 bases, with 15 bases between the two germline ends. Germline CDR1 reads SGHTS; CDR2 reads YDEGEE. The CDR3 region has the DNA TGTGCCAGCAGCCGACCCGTTACAGCAAAAAACATTCAGTACTTC. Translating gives CASSRPVTAKNIQYF.

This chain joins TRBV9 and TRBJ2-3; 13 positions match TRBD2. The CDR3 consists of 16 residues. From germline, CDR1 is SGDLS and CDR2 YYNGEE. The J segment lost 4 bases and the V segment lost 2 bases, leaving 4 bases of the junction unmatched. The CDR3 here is CASSVGLAGAADTQYF. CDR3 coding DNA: TGTGCCAGCAGCGTCGGACTAGCGGGAGCAGCAGATACGCAGTATTTT.

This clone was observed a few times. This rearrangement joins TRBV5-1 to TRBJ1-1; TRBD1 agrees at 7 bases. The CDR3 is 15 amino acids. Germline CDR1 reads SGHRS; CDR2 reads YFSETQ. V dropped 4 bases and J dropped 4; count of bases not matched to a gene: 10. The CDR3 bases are TGCGCCAGCAGCCCACACGACAGGGTGACCACTGAAGCTTTCTTT. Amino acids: CASSPHDRVTTEAFF.

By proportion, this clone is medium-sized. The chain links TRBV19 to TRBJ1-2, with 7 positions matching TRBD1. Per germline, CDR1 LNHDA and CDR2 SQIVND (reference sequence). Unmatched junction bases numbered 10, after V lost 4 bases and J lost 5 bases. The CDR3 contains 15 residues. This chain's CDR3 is CASSTRGRGNYGYTF. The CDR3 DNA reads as TGTGCCAGTAGTACCCGGGGCAGGGGGAATTATGGCTACACCTTC.

CDR3 in amino acids: CASSAGEYYEQYF. The CDR3 nucleotides are TGTGCCAGCAGTGCGGGAGAATACTACGAGCAGTACTTC. This rearrangement joins TRBV6-5 to TRBJ2-7; the match to TRBD2 covers 7 bases. Germline trimming cut 5 bases from V and 3 bases from J; bases unmatched to any gene: 4. Germline CDR1 reads MNHEY; CDR2 reads SVGAGI. CDR3 length equals 13 residues.

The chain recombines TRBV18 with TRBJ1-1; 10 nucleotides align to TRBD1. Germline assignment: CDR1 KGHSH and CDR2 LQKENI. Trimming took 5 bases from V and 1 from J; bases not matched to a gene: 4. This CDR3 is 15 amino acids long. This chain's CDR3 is CASSAGTGANTEAFF. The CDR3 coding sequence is TGTGCCAGCTCAGCCGGGACAGGGGCGAACACTGAAGCTTTCTTT.

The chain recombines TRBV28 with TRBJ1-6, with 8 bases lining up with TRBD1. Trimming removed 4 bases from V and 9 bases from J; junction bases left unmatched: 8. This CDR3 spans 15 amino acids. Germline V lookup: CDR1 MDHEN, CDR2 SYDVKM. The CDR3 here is CASSSIQGVRSPLHF. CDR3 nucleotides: TGTGCCAGCAGTTCGATACAGGGGGTGCGTTCACCCCTCCACTTT.

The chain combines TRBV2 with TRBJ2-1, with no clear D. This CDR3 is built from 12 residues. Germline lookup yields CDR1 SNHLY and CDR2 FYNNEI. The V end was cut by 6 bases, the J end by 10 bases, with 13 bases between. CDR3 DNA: TGTGCCAGCAGCATTACACGCGGAGAGCAGTTCTTC. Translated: CASSITRGEQFF.

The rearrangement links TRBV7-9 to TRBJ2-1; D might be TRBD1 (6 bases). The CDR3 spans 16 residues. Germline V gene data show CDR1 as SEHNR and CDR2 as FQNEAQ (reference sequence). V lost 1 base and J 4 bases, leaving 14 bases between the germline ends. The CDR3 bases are TGTGCCAGCAGCTTAGATGGGGGCCCCTCTTACAATGAGCAGTTCTTC. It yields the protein CASSLDGGPSYNEQFF.

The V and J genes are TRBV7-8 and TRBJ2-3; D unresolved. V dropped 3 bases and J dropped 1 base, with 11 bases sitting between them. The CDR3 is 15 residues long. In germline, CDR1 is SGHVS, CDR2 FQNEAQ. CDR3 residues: CASSFSTQGTDTQYF. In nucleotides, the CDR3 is TGTGCCAGCAGCTTTTCAACTCAGGGCACAGATACGCAGTATTTT.

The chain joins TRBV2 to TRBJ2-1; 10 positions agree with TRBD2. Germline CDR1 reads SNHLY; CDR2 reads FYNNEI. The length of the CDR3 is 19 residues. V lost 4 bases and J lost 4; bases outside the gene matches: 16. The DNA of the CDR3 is TGTGCCAGCAGTGGGGGTCAGCGGGGGGGGGCCAGTGTTTACAATGAGCAGTTCTTC. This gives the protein CASSGGQRGGASVYNEQFF.

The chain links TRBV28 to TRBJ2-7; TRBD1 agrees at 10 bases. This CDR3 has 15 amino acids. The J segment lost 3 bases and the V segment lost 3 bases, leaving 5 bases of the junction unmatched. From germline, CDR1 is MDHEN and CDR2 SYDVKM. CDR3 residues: CASSFGDRGVYEQYF. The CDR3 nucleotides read TGTGCCAGCAGTTTTGGGGACAGGGGTGTCTACGAGCAGTACTTC.

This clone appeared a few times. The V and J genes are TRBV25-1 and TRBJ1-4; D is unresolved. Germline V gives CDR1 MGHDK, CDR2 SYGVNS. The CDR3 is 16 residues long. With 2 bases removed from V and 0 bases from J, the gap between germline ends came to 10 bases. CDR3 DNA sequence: TGTGCCAGCAGTGAACCGAAGGGAGCAACTAATGAAAAACTGTTTTTT. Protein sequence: CASSEPKGATNEKLFF.

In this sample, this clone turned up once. The CDR3 DNA is TGTGCCAGCAGCGTACCCACTAGCGGATTTACAGATACGCAGTATTTT. This gives the protein CASSVPTSGFTDTQYF. This chain connects TRBV7-9 to TRBJ2-3, with TRBD2 matching 8 bases. The CDR3 contains 16 residues. Per the germline V gene, CDR1 is SEHNR and CDR2 is FQNEAQ (reference sequence). V dropped 5 bases and J dropped 3; count of bases not matched to a gene: 10.

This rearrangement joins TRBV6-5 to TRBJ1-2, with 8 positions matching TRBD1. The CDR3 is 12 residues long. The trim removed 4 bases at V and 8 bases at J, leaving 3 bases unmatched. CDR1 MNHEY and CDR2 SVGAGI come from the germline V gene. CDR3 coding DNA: TGTGCCAGCAGTTCTACAGGGGGAGGCTACACCTTC. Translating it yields CASSSTGGGYTF.

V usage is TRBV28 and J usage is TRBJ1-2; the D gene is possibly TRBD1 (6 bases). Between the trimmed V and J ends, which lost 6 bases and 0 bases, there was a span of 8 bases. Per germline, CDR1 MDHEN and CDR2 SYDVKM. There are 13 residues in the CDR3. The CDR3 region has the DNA TGTGCCAGCAGGACAGGCTCTAACTATGGCTACACCTTC. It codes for CASRTGSNYGYTF.

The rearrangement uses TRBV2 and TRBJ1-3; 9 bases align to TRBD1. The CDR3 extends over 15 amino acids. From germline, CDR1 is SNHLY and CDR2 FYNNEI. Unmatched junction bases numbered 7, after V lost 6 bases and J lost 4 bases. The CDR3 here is CASRPGTGSGNTIYF. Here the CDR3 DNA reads TGTGCCAGCAGACCTGGGACAGGGTCAGGAAACACCATATATTTT.

DNA of the CDR3: TGTGCCATCGGGGCTGGGGGGAACGGCAACTATGGCTACACCTTC. Residues: CAIGAGGNGNYGYTF. The chain is built from TRBV10-3 and TRBJ1-2; D perhaps matches TRBD1 (5 bases). The CDR3 runs to 15 residues. The V gene lost 8 bases and the J gene lost 2 bases, with 18 bases spanning the gap. Germline V gives CDR1 ENHRY, CDR2 SYGVKD.